The clone carrying this T cell receptor (beta chain) occurred a few times. Its target is unknown. The treatment is: treatment-naive control, cytoreductive nephrectomy. The tumor was a clear cell renal cell carcinoma. This record comes from a study of radiation and T cells in renal cell carcinoma. Assay used: immunoSEQ multiplex PCR; TCRdb lists only in-frame clones, some missing. The sample contains over 12,000 clones, approximately 60% of which appear only once. Germline V lookup: CDR1 MNHEY, CDR2 SVGAGI. This CDR3 has 14 amino acids. Trimming removed 8 bases from V and 7 bases from J; junction bases left unmatched: 7. Study-wide findings and caveats: Only small tumor regions of about 0.97 g were sampled. Compared with controls, irradiated tumors showed greater TCR clonality. Dominant CDR3 motifs were more common in irradiated tumors than controls.

Sequencing was performed on tumor tissue, taken from a patient whose treatment was nephrectomy without radiotherapy. The sequence derives from a man between 60 and 75 years old with renal cell carcinoma. The rearrangement links TRBV6-5 to TRBJ2-1; 11 bases map to TRBD2. The DNA for the CDR3 is TGTGCCAGCTCCCCGGCTAGCGGGAGGAATGAGCAGTTCTTC. It specifies CASSPASGRNEQFF.